Included here is one T cell receptor (beta chain) sequence, with context. Its matching antigen is unknown. TCRdb passed the 5' RACE reads through MiXCR, listing each CDR3 protein once. Altogether approximately 1.8 million distinct CDR3 sequences are present, roughly 35% being singletons, with the ten largest covering more than 0.25%. This sample is drawn from a study of identical twins. Study-level results: Among out-of-frame alpha sequences shared by twins, low generation probability occurred in excess. Abundant beta clonotypes from cord blood had fewer insertions, unlike memory repertoires, which showed none. Zero-insertion results could be subject to partial confounding by invariant MAIT and iNKT cells.

Germline V lookup: CDR1 MDHEN, CDR2 SYDVKM. This CDR3 has 12 residues. After removal of 5 bases from V and 14 bases from J, the junction contained 8 bases not matched to a gene. The TCR was taken from a newborn girl in good health. Sequencing input: cord blood. This rearrangement joins TRBV28 to TRBJ2-3; 9 positions agree with TRBD2. As DNA, the CDR3 is TGTGCCAGCAGTGACGGGACTAGCCGATGGTATTTT. Encoded protein: CASSDGTSRWYF.